A selection of T cell receptor beta chains follows, all from one sample in a study of PD-1 blockade in classical Hodgkin lymphoma. Method: immunoSEQ multiplex PCR; TCRdb's copy keeps in-frame clones and lacks some. The sample consists of nearly 55,000 clones, 65% to 85% of them appearing once. The specimen comprised peripheral blood mononuclear cells (PBMCs), sampled at baseline. Receptor source: a human donor with classical Hodgkin lymphoma. The CDR3 runs from the conserved cysteine through the conserved F or W. The order of the fields is CDR3 DNA, CDR3 protein, V gene, D gene, clone size, J gene, CDR3 length. D genes are given only for firm matches. Where a row states a size, it is once, few, many or the class of an expanded clone; other rows omit it.

DNA: TGTGCCAGCAGCTTGAAGTGGGTAGCGGGAGGTGGCTCCTACAATGAGCAGTTCTTC
CDR3: CASSLKWVAGGGSYNEQFF
V: TRBV11-3
D: TRBD2
size: -
J: TRBJ2-1
length: 19

DNA: TGTGCCAGCAGCCTGAGATGGGGGTCAATCCAAGAGACCCAGTACTTC
CDR3: CASSLRWGSIQETQYF
V: TRBV5-4
D: -
size: -
J: TRBJ2-5
length: 16

DNA: TGTGCCAGCAGTTTCCGGGACCTTCAAGAGACCCAGTACTTC
CDR3: CASSFRDLQETQYF
V: TRBV6-6
D: -
size: once
J: TRBJ2-5
length: 14

DNA: TGTGCCAGCAGCTTAGGGGGTAGCGGGAGATGGGATACGCAGTATTTT
CDR3: CASSLGGSGRWDTQYF
V: TRBV7-2
D: TRBD2
size: -
J: TRBJ2-3
length: 16

DNA: TGTGCCAGTAGTATCCCTGGGCGCGGAAGGAGGAAGAACACTGAAGCTTTCTTT
CDR3: CASSIPGRGRRKNTEAFF
V: TRBV19
D: -
size: few
J: TRBJ1-1
length: 18

DNA: TGTGCCAGCAGCGGCCGACTGAGGGGGCAGTTCTTC
CDR3: CASSGRLRGQFF
V: TRBV7-2
D: -
size: -
J: TRBJ2-1
length: 12

DNA: TGTGCCAGCAGGGCGGGACAGGGGGCCAATCAGCCCCAGCATTTT
CDR3: CASRAGQGANQPQHF
V: TRBV6-5
D: TRBD1
size: -
J: TRBJ1-5
length: 15

DNA: TGTGCCAGCAGCTCAAGCGTCCTGTATGGCTACACCTTC
CDR3: CASSSSVLYGYTF
V: TRBV13
D: -
size: few
J: TRBJ1-2
length: 13

DNA: TGTGCTAGTGGTTTGGGGGCAGGTATGCTGGTCCAGTACTTC
CDR3: CASGLGAGMLVQYF
V: TRBV12-5
D: -
size: -
J: TRBJ2-5
length: 14

DNA: TGTGCCAGCAGCTTACACTACGAGCAGTACTTC
CDR3: CASSLHYEQYF
V: TRBV7-2
D: -
size: -
J: TRBJ2-7
length: 11

DNA: TGTGCCTGGAGGGTTAAGAGCTCTGGAAACACCATATATTTT
CDR3: CAWRVKSSGNTIYF
V: TRBV30
D: -
size: -
J: TRBJ1-3
length: 14

DNA: TGCGCCAGCAGCGCGGGGACTAGCGGGCCGAGCTCCTACAATGAGCAGTTCTTC
CDR3: CASSAGTSGPSSYNEQFF
V: TRBV5-1
D: TRBD2
size: -
J: TRBJ2-1
length: 18

DNA: TGCGCCAGCAGCCAAGATGGAGATAGCCAAGAGACCCAGTACTTC
CDR3: CASSQDGDSQETQYF
V: TRBV4-3
D: -
size: -
J: TRBJ2-5
length: 15

DNA: TGTGCCAGCAGTCGGACCAATGGGAAGAGCACTGAAGCTTTCTTT
CDR3: CASSRTNGKSTEAFF
V: TRBV6-5
D: -
size: -
J: TRBJ1-1
length: 15

DNA: TGTGCCAGCAGCTTAGGAGCGCACAATGAGCAGTTCTTC
CDR3: CASSLGAHNEQFF
V: TRBV7-2
D: -
size: -
J: TRBJ2-1
length: 13

DNA: TGTGCCAGCAGTTTAGCCCAGCGGGCGGATACGCAGTATTTT
CDR3: CASSLAQRADTQYF
V: TRBV27
D: -
size: -
J: TRBJ2-3
length: 14

DNA: TGCGCCAGCAGCCAAGAAGGGACATCGTACAATGAGCAGTTCTTC
CDR3: CASSQEGTSYNEQFF
V: TRBV4-3
D: -
size: once
J: TRBJ2-1
length: 15

DNA: TGTGCCAGTAGTGGGGCGGGAGCCTTTAGTGAGCAGTTCTTC
CDR3: CASSGAGAFSEQFF
V: TRBV19
D: TRBD2
size: -
J: TRBJ2-1
length: 14

DNA: TGCGCCAGCACGACAGTTACGAACACCGGGGAGCTGTTTTTT
CDR3: CASTTVTNTGELFF
V: TRBV5-1
D: -
size: -
J: TRBJ2-2
length: 14

DNA: TGTGCCAGAAGCTTGGGAGGGACCGGGGAGACCCAGTACTTC
CDR3: CARSLGGTGETQYF
V: TRBV5-3
D: -
size: -
J: TRBJ2-5
length: 14

DNA: TGCGCCAGCAGCTCCTTGGGGTCGGACAACAACATTCAGTACTTC
CDR3: CASSSLGSDNNIQYF
V: TRBV5-1
D: -
size: -
J: TRBJ2-4
length: 15

DNA: TGTGCCAGCAGCTCCTACCTCGGTAACACAGATACGCAGTATTTT
CDR3: CASSSYLGNTDTQYF
V: TRBV7-3
D: -
size: -
J: TRBJ2-3
length: 15

DNA: TGTGCCAGCAGCTTACTTCCGACAGGGGGATCGGAAGGCTACACCTTC
CDR3: CASSLLPTGGSEGYTF
V: TRBV4-2
D: TRBD1
size: -
J: TRBJ1-2
length: 16

DNA: TGTGCCAGCTCACCAGACGCCAAGGGACACCGGTTCTTT
CDR3: CASSPDAKGHRFF
V: TRBV18
D: -
size: -
J: TRBJ1-1
length: 13

DNA: TGTGCCAGCGGGAGATGGACGAACACTGAAGCTTTCTTT
CDR3: CASGRWTNTEAFF
V: TRBV27
D: -
size: -
J: TRBJ1-1
length: 13

DNA: TGTGCCAGCAGTGGGACAGGGGGCGGGTATGGCTACACCTTC
CDR3: CASSGTGGGYGYTF
V: TRBV25-1
D: TRBD1
size: -
J: TRBJ1-2
length: 14

DNA: TGTGCCAGCAAAGCTGCTCGGTGGAGGGTCGGAGGTGGCTACACCTTC
CDR3: CASKAARWRVGGGYTF
V: TRBV21-1
D: -
size: -
J: TRBJ1-2
length: 16

DNA: TGTGCCAGCAGCACGGGACTAGGGGAGTACAATGAGCAGTTCTTC
CDR3: CASSTGLGEYNEQFF
V: TRBV5-4
D: TRBD2
size: -
J: TRBJ2-1
length: 15

DNA: TGCGCCAGCAGCCAAGGGGGGATTCAAGAGACCCAGTACTTC
CDR3: CASSQGGIQETQYF
V: TRBV4-1
D: -
size: -
J: TRBJ2-5
length: 14

DNA: TGTGCCAGCAGTGGGACAGGGGTGTACCAAGAGACCCAGTACTTC
CDR3: CASSGTGVYQETQYF
V: TRBV2
D: TRBD1
size: -
J: TRBJ2-5
length: 15

DNA: TGTGCCAGCAGTTACGGACAGGGTGGTGATGAGCAGTTCTTC
CDR3: CASSYGQGGDEQFF
V: TRBV6-6
D: TRBD1
size: once
J: TRBJ2-1
length: 14

DNA: TGCGCCAGCAGCCATTTTAGCGGAAGCTCCTACAATGAGCAGTTCTTC
CDR3: CASSHFSGSSYNEQFF
V: TRBV4-3
D: -
size: -
J: TRBJ2-1
length: 16

DNA: TGTGCCAGCAGCATTACTAGCGGGAGTGTCACAGATACGCAGTATTTT
CDR3: CASSITSGSVTDTQYF
V: TRBV11-2
D: TRBD2
size: -
J: TRBJ2-3
length: 16

DNA: TGTGCCAGCAGCGTCGTAGCGGGGGAGGCGTGGAATGAGCAGTTCTTC
CDR3: CASSVVAGEAWNEQFF
V: TRBV5-6
D: TRBD2
size: few
J: TRBJ2-1
length: 16

DNA: TGCGCCAGCAGCCTAGGCAGCGGGAGAGGTAACGGGGAGCTGTTTTTT
CDR3: CASSLGSGRGNGELFF
V: TRBV4-3
D: TRBD2
size: -
J: TRBJ2-2
length: 16

DNA: TGTGCCAGCAGAGGTCCTTTTAATGAAAAACTGTTTTTT
CDR3: CASRGPFNEKLFF
V: TRBV2
D: -
size: -
J: TRBJ1-4
length: 13

DNA: TGTGCCAGCAGTTCATACCGCACTACCCTTCACAATGAGCAGTTCTTC
CDR3: CASSSYRTTLHNEQFF
V: TRBV27
D: -
size: -
J: TRBJ2-1
length: 16

DNA: TGTGCCAGCAGCTTGGGGAACGGGGCACAGCACAATGAGCAGTTCTTC
CDR3: CASSLGNGAQHNEQFF
V: TRBV5-4
D: -
size: -
J: TRBJ2-1
length: 16

DNA: TGTGCCAGCAGCCAACTAGCGGGGGAATACAATGAGCAGTTCTTC
CDR3: CASSQLAGEYNEQFF
V: TRBV4-2
D: TRBD2
size: -
J: TRBJ2-1
length: 15

DNA: TGTGCCAGCACCGTAACCCAAGGAGGGTTCTATGGCTACACCTTC
CDR3: CASTVTQGGFYGYTF
V: TRBV11-2
D: -
size: -
J: TRBJ1-2
length: 15

DNA: TGTGCCAGCAGTCCAGGACAGCCGCGGGGGCAGCCCCAGCATTTT
CDR3: CASSPGQPRGQPQHF
V: TRBV7-2
D: -
size: -
J: TRBJ1-5
length: 15

DNA: TGTGCCAGCAGTACCCGCCTGGGAGGGCTAGCGGGAGGGCGAACTGGTCCCGCAGATACGCAGTATTTT
CDR3: CASSTRLGGLAGGRTGPADTQYF
V: TRBV6-7
D: TRBD2
size: -
J: TRBJ2-3
length: 23

DNA: TGTGCTAGTGTACTAGCGGGAGGGTACCAAGAGACCCAGTACTTC
CDR3: CASVLAGGYQETQYF
V: TRBV12-5
D: TRBD2
size: -
J: TRBJ2-5
length: 15

DNA: TGTGCCAGCAGCTATCCGGGACACCTACAAGAGACCCAGTACTTC
CDR3: CASSYPGHLQETQYF
V: TRBV5-6
D: -
size: -
J: TRBJ2-5
length: 15

DNA: TGTGCCAGCAGCGCGGAGAGGGCCATTCGGGAGCAGTACTTC
CDR3: CASSAERAIREQYF
V: TRBV11-3
D: -
size: -
J: TRBJ2-7
length: 14

DNA: TGTGCCAGCAATGCAGGGAACACTGAAGCTTTCTTT
CDR3: CASNAGNTEAFF
V: TRBV2
D: -
size: -
J: TRBJ1-1
length: 12